The 24 T cell receptor beta chains presented below share a single source sample, sequenced in a study of human T cells and chemical hapten exposure. MiXCR was run by TCRdb on the RACE reads, yielding one entry per CDR3 protein. The sample lists 40,000 or so distinct CDR3 sequences, under 12% seen once, with about 5.9% in the top ten. Documented time point: pre-sensitization, week 0. Noted treatment: therapeutic diphenylcyclopropenone sensitization with weekly scalp DPC. This specimen consisted of whole blood, obtained in connection with sensitization to the hapten diphenylcyclopropenone (DPC). The receptors come from a man between 25 and 39 years old with alopecia areata. Some clones in this sample may be carry-over from other donors' samples.

The chain's CDR3 is CATKKGLPTDTQYF. CDR3 nucleotides: TGTGCCACCAAGAAGGGACTACCCACAGATACGCAGTATTTT. V gene TRBV25-1 combines with J gene TRBJ2-3; 7 nucleotides match TRBD2. From germline, CDR1 is MGHDK and CDR2 SYGVNS. The CDR3 runs to 14 residues. With 10 bases clipped from V and 2 bases from J, the junction kept 9 bases outside the gene matches.

This clonotype was seen repeatedly, ten times or more. J is TRBJ1-3 and V is TRBV5-4, with D perhaps matching TRBD1 (5 bases). Germline-derived CDR1 and CDR2 are SGHNT and YYREEE (reference sequence). The V end was cut by 1 base, the J end by 0 bases, with 8 bases between. The CDR3 sequence is 15 residues long. As DNA, the CDR3 is TGTGCCAGCAGCTTGTGGGGGACCTCTGGAAACACCATATATTTT. This gives the protein CASSLWGTSGNTIYF. Using reference TRBV5-4 and TRBJ1-3 for the parts outside the CDR3, the full variable domain is ETGVTQSPTHLIKTRGQQVTLRCSSQSGHNTVSWYQQALGQGPQFIFQYYREEENGRGNFPPRFSGLQFPNYSSELNVNALELDDSALYLCASSLWGTSGNTIYFGEGSWLTVV.

This clonotype was found a few times. This chain connects TRBV20-1 to TRBJ1-2, with 7 bases matching TRBD1. J was trimmed by 8 bases and V by 6 bases; bases with no gene match: 6. Germline loops: CDR1 DFQATT, CDR2 SNEGSKA (reference sequence). CDR3 length: 11 residues. The CDR3 sequence: CSATTGEGYTF. Here the CDR3 DNA reads TGCAGTGCCACCACAGGGGAGGGCTACACCTTC.

The chain employs TRBV20-1 and TRBJ2-5, with a tentative D call TRBD2 (6 bases). Germline V gives CDR1 DFQATT, CDR2 SNEGSKA (reference sequence). The V and J ends lost 7 bases and 2 bases respectively, with 17 bases between them. The CDR3 length is 14 residues. The CDR3 here is CSVSKGRTQETQYF. In nucleotides, the CDR3 is TGCAGTGTCTCGAAAGGGAGGACGCAAGAGACCCAGTACTTC.

The chain has TRBV12-3 or TRBV12-4 and TRBJ2-2; 10 bases are a match to TRBD2. The CDR3 has 15 amino acids. V lost 6 bases and J lost 6; bases outside the gene matches: 7. CDR3 protein: CASSPSGGAAGELFF. CDR3 in DNA: TGTGCCAGCAGCCCTAGCGGGGGAGCCGCCGGGGAGCTGTTTTTT.

The chain recombines TRBV6-1 with TRBJ1-1; D is unclear. The CDR3 is 13 amino acids. V lost 6 bases to trimming and J lost 1 base, with 9 bases between them. Germline lookup yields CDR1 MNHNS and CDR2 SASEGT. The DNA of the CDR3 is TGTGCCAGCAGGCCCCTCACGAACACTGAAGCTTTCTTT. As protein: CASRPLTNTEAFF.

In this sample, this clonotype turned up many times. This chain connects TRBV5-1 to TRBJ1-1, with a weak D call TRBD1 (6 bases). The CDR3 consists of 14 residues. With 2 bases removed from V and 4 bases from J, the gap between germline ends came to 12 bases. Germline loops: CDR1 SGHRS, CDR2 YFSETQ. Here the CDR3 DNA reads TGCGCCAGCAGCTTAGAGGGGGTGTCCACTGAAGCTTTCTTT. This gives the protein CASSLEGVSTEAFF.

This clonotype was found many times. The CDR3: CSGLGRADTQYF. The CDR3 nucleotides are TGCAGCGGACTTGGAAGGGCGGATACGCAGTATTTT. The chain employs TRBV29-1 and TRBJ2-3; D gene uncertain. Trimming took off 7 bases at V and 6 bases at J, with 14 bases between the two ends. The CDR3 has 12 residues. Germline V gives CDR1 SQVTM, CDR2 ANQGSEA.

The rearrangement uses TRBV2 and TRBJ1-2; D is undetermined. V dropped 4 bases and J dropped 2 bases, with 8 bases sitting between them. Germline assignment: CDR1 SNHLY and CDR2 FYNNEI. The CDR3 covers 13 residues. Here the CDR3 reads CASSGATNYGYTF. The CDR3 DNA is TGTGCCAGCAGTGGGGCAACAAACTATGGCTACACCTTC.

This clonotype was detected only a few times. The gene calls are TRBV7-6 and TRBJ2-3; D unclear. Trimming shortened V by 1 base and J by 2 bases, and 10 bases separated the two germline ends. The CDR3 has 15 residues. CDR1 is SGHVS, CDR2 FNYEAQ, per germline. The DNA of the CDR3 is TGTGCCAGCAGCTTAGGGGCGTCTTACACAGATACGCAGTATTTT. This sequence encodes CASSLGASYTDTQYF.

The V and J genes are TRBV7-9 and TRBJ2-3, with D perhaps TRBD1 (5 bases). V dropped 5 bases and J dropped 4 bases, with 10 bases sitting between them. The CDR3 consists of 13 residues. CDR1 is SEHNR, CDR2 FQNEAQ, per germline (reference sequence). The CDR3 region is CASSDPTADTQYF. The CDR3 nucleotides read TGTGCCAGCAGCGACCCGACAGCAGATACGCAGTATTTT.

This clonotype has only a few counts. This chain links TRBV12-3 or TRBV12-4 with TRBJ1-2, with unresolved D. Trimming left V 3 bases short and J 4 bases short, with 9 bases between. This CDR3 is built from 13 residues. The CDR3 loop reads CASSFQVSYGYTF. The CDR3 bases are TGTGCCAGCAGTTTTCAGGTCAGCTATGGCTACACCTTC.

In its sample, this clonotype was seen many times. The chain carries TRBV29-1 and TRBJ1-2; no clear D. The ends were cut back, 4 bases at V and 7 bases at J, with 7 bases in the middle. CDR1 is SQVTM, CDR2 ANQGSEA, per germline. The CDR3 has 10 residues. The CDR3 DNA reads TGCAGCGTTGCGGAGGCTGGCTACACCTTC. Protein: CSVAEAGYTF.

V is TRBV20-1 and J is TRBJ1-6, with 7 bases aligning to TRBD1. The CDR3 has 13 amino acids. In germline, CDR1 is DFQATT, CDR2 SNEGSKA (reference sequence). With 6 bases clipped from V and 7 bases from J, the junction kept 6 bases outside the gene matches. The DNA of the CDR3 is TGCAGTGCCAGGGACAGCCGGAATTCACCCCTCCACTTT. Translating gives CSARDSRNSPLHF.

V gene TRBV7-6 combines with J gene TRBJ2-1; 8 nucleotides match TRBD2. Germline V lookup: CDR1 SGHVS, CDR2 FNYEAQ. V lost 5 bases and J lost 0; bases outside the gene matches: 3. The CDR3 covers 15 residues. The CDR3 DNA sequence: TGTGCCAGCAGCCGGACTAGCCCCTCCTACAATGAGCAGTTCTTC. Translated, it gives CASSRTSPSYNEQFF.

This clonotype was counted only a few times. This sequence joins TRBV10-2 and TRBJ2-1, with a weak D call TRBD2 (5 bases). The germline CDR1 and CDR2 sequences are WSHSY and SAAADI. This CDR3 is 13 amino acids long. The germline V and J ends were trimmed by 5 bases and 8 bases, with 13 bases remaining between them. DNA for the CDR3: TGCGCCAGCAGTAAACTACCGGGATATGAGCAGTTCTTC. Protein: CASSKLPGYEQFF.

This clonotype showed up many times. The chain employs TRBV11-2 and TRBJ2-7, with 8 nucleotides matching TRBD1. Per the germline V gene, CDR1 is SGHAT and CDR2 is FQNNGV. This CDR3 is built from 14 residues. With V trimmed by 5 bases and J by 3 bases, 6 bases remained unmatched. DNA of the CDR3: TGTGCCAGCAGCGAGGGACAGGCCAGCTACGAGCAGTACTTC. Its protein is CASSEGQASYEQYF.

V and J are TRBV5-1 and TRBJ1-2; no clear D. V dropped 0 bases and J dropped 2 bases, with 8 bases sitting between them. The germline V gene encodes CDR1 SGHRS and CDR2 YFSETQ. The CDR3 is 14 amino acids. The CDR3, as DNA: TGCGCCAGCAGCTTGGCCCTAGGGAACTATGGCTACACCTTC. This translates into CASSLALGNYGYTF.

This clonotype was seen at least ten times. The chain links TRBV7-9 to TRBJ2-1; the D gene is possibly TRBD1 (5 bases). V gave up 2 bases and J gave up 8 bases, with 25 bases separating them. The CDR3 contains 18 residues. The germline CDR1 and CDR2 sequences are SEHNR and FQNEAQ (reference sequence). Here the CDR3 DNA reads TGTGCCAGCAGCTTACAGGTCCAGGGTCCCCAGTTCATCCATGAGCAGTTCTTC. Translating it yields CASSLQVQGPQFIHEQFF.

This clonotype came up many times. The genes are TRBV3-1 and TRBJ1-2; 7 bases fit TRBD1. The germline CDR1 and CDR2 sequences are LGHDT and YNNKEL (reference sequence). The CDR3 runs 13 residues. Trimming cost V 3 bases and J 7 bases; bases outside gene matches: 5. For the CDR3, the DNA is TGTGCCAGCAGCCATTGGGACAGTCTTGGCTACACCTTC. This codes for CASSHWDSLGYTF.

This clonotype occurred many times. The chain has TRBV29-1 and TRBJ2-7; 7 bases match TRBD2. This CDR3 is 14 amino acids long. Losses at the gene ends were 5 bases for V and 5 bases for J; bases not matched to a gene: 12. Germline-derived CDR1 and CDR2 are SQVTM and ANQGSEA. CDR3 amino acids: CSVSLFGGSHEQYF. The CDR3 bases are TGCAGCGTTTCTCTTTTCGGCGGGAGCCACGAGCAGTACTTC.

In its sample, this clonotype was seen a few times. This chain uses TRBV18 with TRBJ1-1; 12 bases align to TRBD1. The CDR3 sequence is 18 residues long. Germline V gene sequence: CDR1 KGHSH, CDR2 LQKENI. V shed 4 bases and J 2 bases; nucleotides not matched to a gene: 11. The CDR3 protein is CASSQVLRDRGRNTEAFF. The DNA for the CDR3 is TGTGCCAGCTCACAAGTTCTCCGGGACAGGGGGCGAAACACTGAAGCTTTCTTT.

The V and J genes are TRBV4-2 and TRBJ1-3; maybe TRBD1 (5 bases). Germline loops: CDR1 LGHNA, CDR2 YNFKEQ. V lost 0 bases and J lost 0, with 15 bases in between. CDR3 length: 18 residues. The CDR3 here is CASSQEVGTLSSGNTIYF. The CDR3 DNA is TGTGCCAGCAGCCAAGAAGTAGGGACCCTGAGCTCTGGAAACACCATATATTTT.

The chain's CDR3 is CASSFTGNTIYF. The CDR3 region has the DNA TGTGCCAGCAGTTTTACAGGAAACACCATATATTTT. The chain is built from TRBV28 and TRBJ1-3; D is undetermined. Germline V CDR1 and CDR2: MDHEN, SYDVKM. The CDR3 is 12 amino acids. V lost 3 bases, J lost 4 bases, and 4 bases lay in between.